This T cell receptor beta chain was captured by sequencing in a study of CD8+CD57+ T cells in acquired aplastic anemia. Study as a whole: Sorted CD4+ and CD8+ cells yielded roughly 3.1 ug of DNA on average. An average of about 10.8 million reads for CD4+ cells was obtained from healthy donors. The study's findings and limits: Between patients and controls, CD8+ Simpson's diversity did not vary significantly.

Investigators profiled TCR beta VDJ and CDR3 from genomic DNA template. TCRdb called the reads again in MiXCR, with one record for every CDR3 protein. In the table there are about 130,000 distinct CDR3 sequences, about 48% of which are singletons. CDR1 is SGDLS, CDR2 YYNGEE, per germline. This CDR3 is 15 amino acids long. Losses at the gene ends were 1 base for V and 2 bases for J; bases not matched to a gene: 2. This clonotype was counted a single time. Its antigen is as yet unknown. The sequenced material came from sorted CD4+, CD8+, or CD8+CD57+ T cells (not recorded which) from PBMCs. This clonotype originated in a human donor in good health, serving as a control. V usage is TRBV9 and J usage is TRBJ2-7, with TRBD1 identical over 11 bases. As DNA, the CDR3 is TGTGCCAGCAGCGTAAGGACAGGGGGCCCCTACGAGCAGTACTTC. This codes for CASSVRTGGPYEQYF.